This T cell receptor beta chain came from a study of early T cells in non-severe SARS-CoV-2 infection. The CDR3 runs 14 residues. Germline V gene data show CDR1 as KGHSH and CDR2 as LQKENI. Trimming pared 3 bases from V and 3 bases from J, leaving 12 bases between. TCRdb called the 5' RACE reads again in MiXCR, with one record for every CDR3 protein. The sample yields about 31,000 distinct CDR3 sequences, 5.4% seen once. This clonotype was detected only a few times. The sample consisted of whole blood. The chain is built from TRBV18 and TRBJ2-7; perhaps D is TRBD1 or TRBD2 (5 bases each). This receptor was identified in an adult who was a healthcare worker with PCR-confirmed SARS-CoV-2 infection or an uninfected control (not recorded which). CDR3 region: CASSPPGRNYEQYF. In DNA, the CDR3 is TGTGCCAGCTCACCGCCGGGACGGAACTACGAGCAGTACTTC.